This T cell receptor beta chain was sequenced in a study of CD8+CD57+ T cells in acquired aplastic anemia. Study background: Quantities of DNA derived from sorted CD4+ and CD8+ cells averaged about 3.2 ug. Regarding the study as a whole: Patients shared approximately 30 CD8+ CDR3 sequences with controls.

All patients picked for sequencing had shown, by flow cytometry, an expansion of CD8+CD57+ cells. Both TCR beta VDJ combination and CDR3 sequence profiling were carried out. Genomic DNA was the template for this profiling. TCRdb analysed the reads with MiXCR anew, one entry per CDR3 protein. The repertoire consists of about 98,000 distinct CDR3 sequences, with about 63% occurring once and the leading ten covering approximately 65%. Germline V lookup: CDR1 SGHVS, CDR2 FQNEAQ. The CDR3 has 15 residues. With respect to this clonotype: Its antigen is currently unknown. At one boundary the junction diverges from the germline segment, which might be a read error.

This receptor was obtained from a human donor with aplastic anemia. The J gene is TRBJ2-7, the V gene TRBV7-8; the D call may be TRBD1 or TRBD2 (6 bases each). Sample: sorted CD4+, CD8+, or CD8+CD57+ T cells (not recorded which) from PBMCs. The CDR3 nucleotides are TGTGCCAGCAGCTCCCTAAACCCGGGGGCCTACGAGCGGTACTTC. It yields the protein CASSSLNPGAYERYF. Using reference TRBV7-8 and TRBJ2-7 for the parts outside the CDR3, the full variable domain is GAGVSQSPRYKVAKRGQDVALRCDPISGHVSLFWYQQALGQGPEFLTYFQNEAQLDKSGLPSDRFFAERPEGSVSTLKIQRTQQEDSAVYLCASSSLNPGAYERYFGPGTRLTVT.